What follows are 18 T cell receptor beta chains derived from one specimen sequenced in a study of human T cells and chemical hapten exposure. Stated time point: patch test 1, 2 weeks after DPC sensitization. Described treatment: therapeutic diphenylcyclopropenone sensitization with weekly scalp DPC. TCRdb recomputed calls from the RACE reads with MiXCR, one row per CDR3 protein. The repertoire has tens of thousands of distinct CDR3 sequences, 9.8% of them found once; the top ten carry 2.5% to 4%. The input for sequencing was whole blood, taken in connection with sensitization to the hapten diphenylcyclopropenone (DPC). The source of these receptors is a woman in her 40s with alopecia areata. Some clones in this sample may be carry-over from other donors' samples.

This chain connects TRBV11-2 to TRBJ2-2; D uncertain. CDR3 length equals 12 residues. V lost 5 bases and J 8 bases, leaving 9 bases between the germline ends. Per germline, CDR1 SGHAT and CDR2 FQNNGV. CDR3 sequence: CASSPPLGELFF. CDR3 DNA sequence: TGTGCCAGCAGCCCTCCTCTAGGGGAGCTGTTTTTT.

Only a few counts were recorded for this clonotype. The chain recombines TRBV11-2 with TRBJ2-7; a weak D match, TRBD2 (6 bases). This CDR3 region has 16 residues. CDR1 is SGHAT and CDR2 is FQNNGV in the germline V gene. Trimming took off 5 bases at V and 3 bases at J, with 20 bases between the two ends. CDR3 sequence reads: CASSPPGLTDYYEQYF. The CDR3 DNA sequence: TGTGCCAGCAGCCCGCCGGGACTCACAGACTACTACGAGCAGTACTTC. Full variable domain (outside the CDR3, taken from reference TRBV11-2 and TRBJ2-7): EAGVAQSPRYKIIEKRQSVAFWCNPISGHATLYWYQQILGQGPKLLIQFQNNGVVDDSQLPKDRFSAERLKGVDSTLKIQPAKLEDSAVYLCASSPPGLTDYYEQYFGPGTRLTVT.

At least ten counts were recorded for this clonotype. V usage is TRBV7-6 and J usage is TRBJ1-4, with TRBD1 matching 8 bases. Germline V lookup: CDR1 SGHVS, CDR2 FNYEAQ. This CDR3 has 15 amino acids. V shed 5 bases and J 7 bases; nucleotides not matched to a gene: 9. The CDR3 DNA is TGTGCCAGCAGCGCAGACAGGGGTGGAGGTGAAAAACTGTTTTTT. This encodes CASSADRGGGEKLFF. The variable domain in full, completed from reference TRBV7-6 and TRBJ1-4, reads GAGVSQSPRYKVTKRGQDVALRCDPISGHVSLYWYRQALGQGPEFLTYFNYEAQQDKSGLPNDRFSAERPEGSISTLTIQRTEQRDSAMYRCASSADRGGGEKLFFGSGTQLSVL.

There are many counts of this clonotype. The chain employs TRBV7-3 and TRBJ1-2; the match to TRBD1 covers 9 bases. V was clipped by 4 bases and J by 4 bases; unmatched bases: 4. Germline values: CDR1 SGHTA, CDR2 FQGTGA. The CDR3 is made up of 14 amino acids. CDR3: CASSSTGGGYGYTF. CDR3 DNA sequence: TGTGCCAGCAGCTCCACAGGGGGCGGCTATGGCTACACCTTC.

This clonotype was counted ten times or more. The V and J genes are TRBV10-3 and TRBJ2-7; 9 bases are shared with TRBD2. The V gene's germline CDR1 is ENHRY and CDR2 SYGVKD. The CDR3 spans 15 residues. V was clipped by 4 bases and J by 3 bases; unmatched bases: 7. Here the CDR3 DNA reads TGTGCCATCAGTGGTGGTAGCGGGGGACACTACGAGCAGTACTTC. It codes for CAISGGSGGHYEQYF.

In this sample, this clonotype turned up many times. The gene calls are TRBV6-1 and TRBJ2-3; 13 bases fit TRBD2. This CDR3 spans 17 amino acids. With 7 bases clipped from V and 0 bases from J, the junction kept 7 bases outside the gene matches. CDR1 is MNHNS, CDR2 SASEGT, per germline. CDR3 coding DNA: TGTGCCAGCAATCCCCGGGGACTAGCGGGAAGCACAGATACGCAGTATTTT. Residues: CASNPRGLAGSTDTQYF.

This clonotype has at least ten counts. The rearrangement uses TRBV10-3 and TRBJ2-6, with 8 bases matching TRBD1. This CDR3 is 19 amino acids long. V lost 0 bases, J lost 2 bases, and 9 bases stayed unmatched. Germline CDR1 is ENHRY and CDR2 is SYGVKD. The CDR3 DNA reads TGTGCCATCAGTGAGTCCTACCCCCAGGACAGGGCTGGGGCCAACGTCCTGACTTTC. This codes for CAISESYPQDRAGANVLTF.

This clonotype was counted at least ten times. V usage is TRBV6-5 and J usage is TRBJ2-7, with no clear D. Deletions cut 6 bases from V and 3 bases from J, with 15 bases between. Germline V gene data show CDR1 as MNHEY and CDR2 as SVGAGI. This CDR3 spans 14 amino acids. The CDR3 protein is CASSPDRSFYEQYF. CDR3 coding DNA: TGTGCCAGCAGCCCGGACCGAAGTTTCTACGAGCAGTACTTC.

This clonotype was seen repeatedly, ten times or more. The rearrangement uses TRBV29-1 and TRBJ2-5; D unclear. Germline CDR1 is SQVTM and CDR2 is ANQGSEA. V gave up 4 bases and J gave up 5 bases, with 11 bases separating them. CDR3 size: 12 residues. This CDR3 is CSVAPTTETQYF. In DNA, the CDR3 is TGCAGCGTTGCACCGACCACCGAGACCCAGTACTTC.

This clonotype was detected a few times. This chain joins TRBV11-2 and TRBJ1-1, with D perhaps matching TRBD1 (6 bases). Germline CDR1 reads SGHAT; CDR2 reads FQNNGV. Trimming left V 2 bases short and J 0 bases short, with 16 bases between. The CDR3 is 17 amino acids. CDR3 region: CASSLNSWKGVNTEAFF. CDR3 DNA: TGTGCCAGCAGCTTAAATTCATGGAAGGGGGTGAACACTGAAGCTTTCTTT.

This clonotype was seen at least ten times. This rearrangement joins TRBV4-3 to TRBJ1-2; 9 nucleotides line up with TRBD1. Per germline, CDR1 LGHNA and CDR2 YSLEER. CDR3 length: 15 residues. V was pared by 3 bases and J by 8 bases, with 10 bases of the junction left unmatched. CDR3 sequence reads: CASSQEGQGFKGYTF. CDR3 coding DNA: TGCGCCAGCAGCCAGGAGGGACAGGGCTTTAAGGGCTACACCTTC.

This clonotype was counted a few times. V and J are TRBV28 and TRBJ1-1, with no clear D. V was shortened by 6 bases and J by 0 bases, with 17 bases between the two germline ends. The germline V gene has CDR1 MDHEN and CDR2 SYDVKM. There are 16 residues in the CDR3. This CDR3 reads CASSTLTWGMNTEAFF. In nucleotides, the CDR3 is TGTGCCAGCAGCACCCTTACATGGGGAATGAACACTGAAGCTTTCTTT. Combining the CDR3 with reference TRBV28 and TRBJ1-1 gives the whole variable domain DVKVTQSSRYLVKRTGEKVFLECVQDMDHENMFWYRQDPGLGLRLIYFSYDVKMKEKGDIPEGYSVSREKKERFSLILESASTNQTSMYLCASSTLTWGMNTEAFFGQGTRLTVV.

Concerning this clonotype itself: This may arise from a read error, as a much more abundant clone is one base away. The V and J genes are TRBV28 and TRBJ2-3; D is uncertain. This CDR3 has 12 amino acids. Germline V CDR1 and CDR2: MDHEN, SYDVKM. The chain's CDR3 is CGSSLGLNTQYF. The CDR3 coding sequence is TGTGGCAGCAGTTTAGGGCTCAATACGCAGTATTTT. The full variable domain, in which reference TRBV28 and TRBJ2-3 provide the parts outside the CDR3, is DVKVTQSSRYLVKRTGEKVFLECVQDMDHENMFWYRQDPGLGLRLIYFSYDVKMKEKGDIPEGYSVSREKKERFSLILESASTNQTSMYLCGSSLGLNTQYFGPGTRLTVL.

This clonotype was seen repeatedly, ten times or more. This chain uses TRBV24-1 with TRBJ1-5; no clear D. The CDR3 spans 14 residues. V lost 4 bases to trimming and J lost 0 bases, with 6 bases between them. CDR1 and CDR2 from the germline V gene are KGHDR and SFDVKD. The CDR3 DNA follows: TGTGCCACCAGTGACGGAATTAGCAATCAGCCCCAGCATTTT. This gives the protein CATSDGISNQPQHF.

The V gene is TRBV29-1, the J gene TRBJ1-2; 7 nucleotides match TRBD1. Per the germline V gene, CDR1 is SQVTM and CDR2 is ANQGSEA. V lost 7 bases to trimming and J lost 10 bases; unmatched junction nucleotides: 12. The CDR3 spans 12 residues. CDR3 sequence: CSASQGQNSYTF. The DNA of the CDR3 is TGCAGCGCCTCGCAGGGACAGAATTCCTACACCTTC. The full variable domain, completed using reference TRBV29-1 and TRBJ1-2, is SAVISQKPSRDICQRGTSLTIQCQVDSQVTMMFWYRQQPGQSLTLIATANQGSEATYESGFVIDKFPISRPNLTFSTLTVSNMSPEDSSIYLCSASQGQNSYTFGSGTRLTVV.

This clonotype occurred many times. The rearrangement links TRBV3-1 to TRBJ2-5; 9 bases align to TRBD1. The germline V gene encodes CDR1 LGHDT and CDR2 YNNKEL (reference sequence). With V trimmed by 1 base and J by 5 bases, 2 bases remained unmatched. This CDR3 spans 14 amino acids. CDR3 sequence (DNA): TGTGCCAGCAGCCAAGCCGGGACAGGGGAGACCCAGTACTTC. It specifies CASSQAGTGETQYF.

This clonotype has at least ten counts. This sequence joins TRBV12-3 or TRBV12-4 and TRBJ1-2; no definite D call. Trimming cost V 4 bases and J 0 bases, with 6 bases left between them. The CDR3 totals 13 residues. CDR3 sequence: CASSSIANYGYTF. Written as DNA, the CDR3 is TGTGCCAGCAGTTCGATAGCTAACTATGGCTACACCTTC.

This CDR3 is CASSFSGTGGSPQYF. The CDR3 DNA reads as TGTGCCAGCAGCTTCTCCGGGACAGGTGGTTCCCCGCAGTATTTT. V usage is TRBV11-2 and J usage is TRBJ2-3; TRBD1 matches 8 bases. Trimming cost V 3 bases and J 10 bases; bases outside gene matches: 12. The CDR3 runs to 15 residues. Germline-derived CDR1 and CDR2 are SGHAT and FQNNGV. Looking up the rest from reference TRBV11-2 and TRBJ2-3 gives the full variable domain: EAGVAQSPRYKIIEKRQSVAFWCNPISGHATLYWYQQILGQGPKLLIQFQNNGVVDDSQLPKDRFSAERLKGVDSTLKIQPAKLEDSAVYLCASSFSGTGGSPQYFGPGTRLTVL.